In its sample, the clone carrying this T cell receptor beta chain was seen a few times. Per the germline V gene, CDR1 is MNHEY and CDR2 is SVGEGT. V lost 2 bases and J lost 0; bases outside the gene matches: 3. CDR3 size: 15 residues. Researchers amplified the TCR beta CDR3 regions from RNA transcripts. The TCR CDR3 was amplified in a first-round RT-PCR using the HTBI primer set. TCRdb processed the multiplex PCR reads anew with MiXCR; each CDR3 protein has one entry. The sample yields around 700,000 distinct CDR3 sequences, about 17% seen once. This specimen comes from a study of T cells in Graves' hyperthyroidism and ophthalmopathy. Diagnostic decisions used clinical symptoms, serum thyroxine and TRAb, thyroid ultrasound and orbital computed tomography.

Sample: blood. V gene TRBV6-2 or TRBV6-3 combines with J gene TRBJ1-2; 7 nucleotides line up with TRBD1. This clonotype originated in a woman in her 50s with Graves' hyperthyroidism that later progressed to Graves' ophthalmopathy. CDR3 loop: CASSYGDSPNYGYTF. In nucleotides, the CDR3 is TGTGCCAGCAGTTACGGGGACAGTCCTAACTATGGCTACACCTTC.